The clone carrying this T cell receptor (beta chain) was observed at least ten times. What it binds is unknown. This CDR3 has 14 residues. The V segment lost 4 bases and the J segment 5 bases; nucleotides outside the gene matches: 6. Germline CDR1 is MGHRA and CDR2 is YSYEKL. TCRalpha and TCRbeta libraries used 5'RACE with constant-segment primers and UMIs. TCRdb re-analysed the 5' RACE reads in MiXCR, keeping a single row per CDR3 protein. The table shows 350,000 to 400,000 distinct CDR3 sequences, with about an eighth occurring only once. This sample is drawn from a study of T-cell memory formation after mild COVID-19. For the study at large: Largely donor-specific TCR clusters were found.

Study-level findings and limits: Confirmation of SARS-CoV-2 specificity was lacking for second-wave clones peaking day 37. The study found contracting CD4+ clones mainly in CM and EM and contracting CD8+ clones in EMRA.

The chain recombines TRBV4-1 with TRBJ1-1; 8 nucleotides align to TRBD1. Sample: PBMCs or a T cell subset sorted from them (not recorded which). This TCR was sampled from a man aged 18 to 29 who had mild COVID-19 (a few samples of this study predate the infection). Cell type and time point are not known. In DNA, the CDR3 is TGCGCCAGCAGCCCCGGGACAGGAGATACTGAAGCTTTCTTT. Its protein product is CASSPGTGDTEAFF.